This T cell receptor (beta chain) was obtained from a study of T cell repertoires in aging, cancer and after chemotherapy. Study findings and constraints: In cancer patients, declining TCR diversity with age involved lost richness and lost evenness. Median generation probability rose over the chemotherapy interval in each cancer cohort, suggesting rebound thymic output.

Amplification of TCR beta used genomic DNA extracted from peripheral blood. This CDR3 contains 11 residues. Germline V gives CDR1 MNHEY, CDR2 SVGAGI. Trimming shortened V by 2 bases and J by 8 bases, and 3 bases separated the two germline ends. TRB rearrangements spanning V, D and J were amplified using mixed TRB-A/B primers. From the multiplex PCR reads, TCRdb called clonotypes with MiXCR, one entry per CDR3 protein. The sample lists over 650 distinct CDR3 sequences, about a fifth seen once, with 14% to 15% in the top ten. This clonotype is large within its sample. Its antigen is currently unknown. Source material: blood. The chain couples TRBV6-5 to TRBJ1-4, with D unclear. The sequence derives from a human donor with a blood cancer. CDR3 loop: CASSYGEKLFF. DNA for the CDR3: TGTGCCAGCAGTTACGGCGAAAAACTGTTTTTT.